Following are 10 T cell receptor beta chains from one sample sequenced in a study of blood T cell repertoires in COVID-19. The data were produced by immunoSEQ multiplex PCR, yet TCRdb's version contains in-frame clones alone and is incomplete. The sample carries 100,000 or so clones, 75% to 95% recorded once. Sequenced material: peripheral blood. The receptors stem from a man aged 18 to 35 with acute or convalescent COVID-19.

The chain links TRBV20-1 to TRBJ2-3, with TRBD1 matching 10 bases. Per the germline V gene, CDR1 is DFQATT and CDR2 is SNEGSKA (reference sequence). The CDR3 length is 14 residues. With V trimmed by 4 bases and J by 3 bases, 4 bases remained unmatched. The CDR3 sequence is CSAIDRGRTDTQYF. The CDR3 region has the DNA TGCAGTGCTATTGACAGGGGGCGAACAGATACGCAGTATTTT.

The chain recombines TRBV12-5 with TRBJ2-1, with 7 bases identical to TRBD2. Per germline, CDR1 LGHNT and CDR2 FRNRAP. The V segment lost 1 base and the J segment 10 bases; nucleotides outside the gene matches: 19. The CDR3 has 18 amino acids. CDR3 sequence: CASGLGFPRGTNGNEQFF. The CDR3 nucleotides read TGTGCTAGTGGTTTGGGATTCCCGCGGGGGACCAACGGGAACGAGCAGTTCTTC.

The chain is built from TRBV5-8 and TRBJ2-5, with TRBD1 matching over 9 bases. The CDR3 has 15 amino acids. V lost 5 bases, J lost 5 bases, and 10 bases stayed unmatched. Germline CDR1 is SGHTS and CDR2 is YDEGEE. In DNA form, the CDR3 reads TGTGCCAGCAGTCCCGGGACAGGGTCGGAGGAGACCCAGTACTTC. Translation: CASSPGTGSEETQYF.

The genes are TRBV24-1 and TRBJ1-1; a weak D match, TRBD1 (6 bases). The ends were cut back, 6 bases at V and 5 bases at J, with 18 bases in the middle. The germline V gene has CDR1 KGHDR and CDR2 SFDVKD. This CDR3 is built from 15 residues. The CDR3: CATSSGGGRNTEAFF. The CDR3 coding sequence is TGTGCCACCAGTTCCGGGGGGGGCAGAAATACTGAAGCTTTCTTT.

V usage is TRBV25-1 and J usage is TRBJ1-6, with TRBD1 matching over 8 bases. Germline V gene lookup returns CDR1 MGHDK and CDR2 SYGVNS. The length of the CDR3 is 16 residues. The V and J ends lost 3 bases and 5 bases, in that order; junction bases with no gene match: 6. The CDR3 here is CASSDDRGRNNSPLHF. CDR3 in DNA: TGTGCCAGCAGTGACGACAGGGGCAGGAATAATTCACCCCTCCACTTT.

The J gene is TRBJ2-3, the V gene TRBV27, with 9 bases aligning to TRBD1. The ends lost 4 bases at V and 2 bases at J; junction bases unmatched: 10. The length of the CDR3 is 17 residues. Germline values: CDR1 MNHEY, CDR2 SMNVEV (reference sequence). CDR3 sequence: CASSSSGTGKFTDTQYF. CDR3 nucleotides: TGTGCCAGCAGTTCCTCTGGGACAGGGAAATTCACAGATACGCAGTATTTT.

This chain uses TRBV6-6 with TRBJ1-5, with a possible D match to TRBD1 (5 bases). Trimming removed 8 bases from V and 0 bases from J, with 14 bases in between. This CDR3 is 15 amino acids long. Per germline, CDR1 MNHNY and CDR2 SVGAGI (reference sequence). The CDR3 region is CASAGHSNSNQPQHF. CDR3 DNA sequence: TGTGCCAGCGCCGGACACTCGAATAGCAATCAGCCCCAGCATTTT.

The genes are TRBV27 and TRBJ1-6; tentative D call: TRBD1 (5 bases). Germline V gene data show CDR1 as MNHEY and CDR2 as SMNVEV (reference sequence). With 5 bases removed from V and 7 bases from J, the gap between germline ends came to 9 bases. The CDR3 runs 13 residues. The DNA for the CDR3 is TGTGCCAGCAGTAAAAGGGGAAATTCACCCCTCCACTTT. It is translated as CASSKRGNSPLHF.

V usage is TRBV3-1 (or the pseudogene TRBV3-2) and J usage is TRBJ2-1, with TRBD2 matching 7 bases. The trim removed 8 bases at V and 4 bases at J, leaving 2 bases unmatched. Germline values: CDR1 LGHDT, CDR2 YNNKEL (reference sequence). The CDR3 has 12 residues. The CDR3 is CASGGGYNEQFF. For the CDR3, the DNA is TGTGCCAGCGGGGGGGGGTACAATGAGCAGTTCTTC.

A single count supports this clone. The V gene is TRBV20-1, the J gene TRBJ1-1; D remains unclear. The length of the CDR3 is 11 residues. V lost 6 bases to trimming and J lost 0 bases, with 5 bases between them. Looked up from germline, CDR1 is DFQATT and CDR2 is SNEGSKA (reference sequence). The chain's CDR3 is CSALMNTEAFF. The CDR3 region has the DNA TGCAGTGCACTGATGAACACTGAAGCTTTCTTT.